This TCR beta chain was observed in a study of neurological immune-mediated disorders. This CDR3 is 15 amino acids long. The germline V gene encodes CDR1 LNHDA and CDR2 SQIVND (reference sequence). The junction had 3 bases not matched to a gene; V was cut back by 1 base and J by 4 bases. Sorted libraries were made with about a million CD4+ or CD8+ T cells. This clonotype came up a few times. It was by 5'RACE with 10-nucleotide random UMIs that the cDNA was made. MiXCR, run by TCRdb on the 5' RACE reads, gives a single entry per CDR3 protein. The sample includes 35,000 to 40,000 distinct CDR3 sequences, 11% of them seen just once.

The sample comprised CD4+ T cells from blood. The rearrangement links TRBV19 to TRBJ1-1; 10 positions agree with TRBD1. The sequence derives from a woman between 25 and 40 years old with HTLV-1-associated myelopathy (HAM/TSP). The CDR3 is CASSIVGTGVTEAFF. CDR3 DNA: TGTGCCAGTAGTATAGTCGGGACAGGGGTCACTGAAGCTTTCTTT.